Listed here is a single TCR beta chain. Its target is unknown. It was at deep level that the assay was run. The assay was immunoSEQ multiplex PCR, and TCRdb's table has in-frame clones only and misses some. The sample yields 1.5 million to 2.5 million clones, less than 95% seen once. These data come from a study of shared clonotypes between healthy human individuals. Findings of the study overall: In general, naive subsets displayed greater estimated richness than memory subsets did. A reduction in generation probabilities was seen for non-shared clonotypes relative to those shared by all four donors.

Per the germline V gene, CDR1 is MNHEY and CDR2 is SVGAGI. This CDR3 region has 14 residues. V was trimmed by 4 bases and J by 0 bases, leaving 9 bases between them. Naive CD8 cells were CD45RO-negative, positively selected for CCR7, excluding terminally differentiated effector memory CD45RA+ cells. Each of the donors was a healthy adult who was HIV-negative and had not had a recent acute infection or vaccination. The chain employs TRBV6-5 and TRBJ1-2; possibly TRBD1 for D (5 bases). The sequenced sample consisted of naive CD8+ T cells sorted from blood. The receptor comes from a man aged 18 to 30 in good health. Written as DNA, the CDR3 is TGTGCCAGCAGTTGGGGGGAATCTAACTATGGCTACACCTTC. Translated: CASSWGESNYGYTF.